This T cell receptor (beta chain) was sequenced during a study of T cell changes during pregnancy in multiple sclerosis. CDR3 length equals 13 residues. Trimming shortened V by 4 bases and J by 4 bases, and 11 bases separated the two germline ends. From germline, CDR1 is LNHDA and CDR2 SQIVND (reference sequence). Method: immunoSEQ multiplex PCR; TCRdb's copy keeps in-frame clones and lacks some. The data contain 35,000 to 40,000 clones, 70% to 90% of them seen just once; the ten biggest clones take up 5.5% to 7.5%. The receptor was isolated from a female donor with multiple sclerosis, enrolled in a pregnancy study. The rearrangement links TRBV19 to TRBJ2-7, with D unclear. The sequences come from CD8+ T cells from peripheral blood mononuclear cells, collected in the third trimester of pregnancy. For the CDR3, the DNA is TGTGCCAGTAGTAGTTCGGTAGATTACGAGCAGTACTTC. Its translation is CASSSSVDYEQYF.